A single T cell receptor beta chain is shown here with its context. Sequencing was performed with immunoSEQ multiplex PCR; in TCRdb, only in-frame clones are kept and a portion is missing. Among about 160,000 clones listed, more than 75% were seen once. The CDR3 covers 15 residues. Per germline, CDR1 SNHLY and CDR2 FYNNEI. V dropped 4 bases and J dropped 2 bases, with 12 bases sitting between them. This entry belongs to a study of blood T cell repertoires in COVID-19. As for the study in general: Material from acute and convalescent COVID-19 was sourced from the United States, Italy and Spain.

The sequenced sample was PBMCs or T cells enriched from blood (not recorded which). The rearrangement joins TRBV2 to TRBJ1-5; a weak D match, TRBD1 (6 bases). This clonotype originated in a woman aged 50 to 65 who had recovered from COVID-19. The CDR3 DNA reads TGTGCCAGCAGTGTCGGCAGGGGAGGCAATCAGCCCCAGCATTTT. Translated, it gives CASSVGRGGNQPQHF.